Detailed here is one T cell receptor beta chain. The record originates from a study of T cells in localized non-small cell lung cancer. Sequenced by immunoSEQ multiplex PCR; TCRdb stores in-frame clones only, minus some. The repertoire has tens of thousands of clones, 85% to 90% of them found once; the top ten carry more than 2%. CDR1 and CDR2 (germline): MNHNS, SASEGT. Losses at the gene ends were 4 bases for V and 4 bases for J; bases not matched to a gene: 14. There are 17 residues in the CDR3. The sample consisted of PBMCs, taken before any cancer treatment. This sequence joins TRBV6-1 and TRBJ1-2; the match to TRBD1 covers 8 bases. This clonotype was obtained from a man aged 35 to 69 with stage II lung adenocarcinoma. Written as DNA, the CDR3 is TGTGCCAGCAGTGTCCATGGCAGGGGGCCTGTACCCTATGGCTACACCTTC. Its translation is CASSVHGRGPVPYGYTF.